These 30 T cell receptor beta chains were sequenced from one sample in a study of Ad26.COV2.S vaccination and SARS-CoV-2 variants. Treatment given: approximately 18 received Ad26.COV2.S at low or high dose, single or two shots; 5 received placebo; per-sample allocation not given. All samples were drawn on day 63, counting from the first vaccine or placebo injection. The data were produced by immunoSEQ multiplex PCR, yet TCRdb's version contains in-frame clones alone and is incomplete. The sample lists 510,000 or so clones; around 88% were seen once. Sequencing was performed on peripheral blood, taken in a trial of Ad26.COV2.S vaccine versus placebo. All receptors derive from a person aged 18-60 years who received the Ad26.COV2.S COVID-19 vaccine or a placebo.

A remark on this clone: Different DNA sequences within this sample yield the same CDR3. The chain is built from TRBV5-1 and TRBJ1-1, with D unclear. The CDR3 runs 14 residues. CDR1 SGHRS and CDR2 YFSETQ come from the germline V gene. Trimming cost V 0 bases and J 0 bases, with 6 bases left between them. Here the CDR3 reads CASSLDGMNTEAFF. The CDR3 DNA reads as TGCGCCAGCAGCTTGGACGGCATGAACACTGAAGCTTTCTTT.

The gene calls are TRBV5-5 and TRBJ2-7; no firm D call. V shed 4 bases and J shed 3 bases, with 8 bases lying between them. Per the germline V gene, CDR1 is SGHKS and CDR2 is YYEKEE (reference sequence). The CDR3 runs 12 residues. CDR3 in amino acids: CASSPPVYEQYF. For the CDR3, the DNA is TGTGCCAGCAGCCCCCCGGTCTACGAGCAGTACTTC. Looking up the rest from reference TRBV5-5 and TRBJ2-7 gives the full variable domain: DAGVTQSPTHLIKTRGQQVTLRCSPISGHKSVSWYQQVLGQGPQFIFQYYEKEERGRGNFPDRFSARQFPNYSSELNVNALLLGDSALYLCASSPPVYEQYFGPGTRLTVT.

The V call is TRBV7-7, the J call TRBJ2-1; 7 nucleotides match TRBD1. V gave up 6 bases and J gave up 2 bases; unmatched junction bases: 10. Germline V gives CDR1 SSHAT, CDR2 FNYEAQ (reference sequence). The CDR3 extends over 16 amino acids. The CDR3 nucleotides are TGTGCCAGCAGGTTCCGGGGTGACAGGGCCTACAATGAGCAGTTCTTC. Protein sequence: CASRFRGDRAYNEQFF.

The rearrangement links TRBV18 to TRBJ1-2; 7 bases are shared with TRBD1. This CDR3 has 13 amino acids. With V trimmed by 2 bases and J by 6 bases, 3 bases remained unmatched. Germline loops: CDR1 KGHSH, CDR2 LQKENI. The CDR3 sequence is CASSPAGGDGYTF. The CDR3 DNA is TGTGCCAGCTCACCAGCAGGGGGAGATGGCTACACCTTC.

The V and J genes are TRBV12-3 or TRBV12-4 and TRBJ1-2; D is possibly TRBD1 (5 bases). The CDR3 sequence is 12 residues long. Trimming took 0 bases from V and 8 from J, leaving 7 bases between them. The CDR3 loop reads CASSLAGGGYTF. CDR3 in DNA: TGTGCCAGCAGTTTAGCTGGGGGAGGCTACACCTTC.

This clone was detected only once. The V call is TRBV28, the J call TRBJ1-4, with a weak D call TRBD1 (6 bases). CDR1 is MDHEN, CDR2 SYDVKM, per germline. CDR3 size: 15 residues. Trimming stripped 2 bases from V and 8 bases from J, with 15 bases between. The CDR3 DNA follows: TGTGCCAGCAGTTTACCCCAGGGAGGGACAGAAAAACTGTTTTTT. Translation gives CASSLPQGGTEKLFF.

This sequence joins TRBV3-1 (or the pseudogene TRBV3-2) and TRBJ2-7; D gene unclear. This CDR3 spans 13 amino acids. Looked up from germline, CDR1 is LGHDT and CDR2 is YNNKEL (reference sequence). V gave up 4 bases and J gave up 3 bases, with 10 bases separating them. For the CDR3, the DNA is TGTGCCAGCAGCCCATCACTTAACTACGAGCAGTACTTC. Translation gives CASSPSLNYEQYF.

The V and J genes are TRBV4-3 and TRBJ1-1, with a weak D call TRBD1 (6 bases). The CDR3 runs to 15 residues. CDR1 and CDR2 from the germline V gene are LGHNA and YSLEER. Trimming shortened V by 0 bases and J by 5 bases, and 13 bases separated the two germline ends. CDR3 bases: TGCGCCAGCAGCCAAGATAGGGGGTCGGATACTGAAGCTTTCTTT. Protein: CASSQDRGSDTEAFF.

This clone was detected many times. The J gene is TRBJ1-5, the V gene TRBV3-1 (or the pseudogene TRBV3-2); TRBD1 might be the D (5 bases). The germline CDR1 and CDR2 sequences are LGHDT and YNNKEL (reference sequence). V lost 4 bases, J lost 4 bases, and 8 bases lay in between. The CDR3 is 13 residues long. The CDR3 loop reads CASSRSGNQPQHF. The CDR3 DNA sequence: TGTGCCAGCAGCCGCTCAGGGAATCAGCCCCAGCATTTT.

The gene calls are TRBV27 and TRBJ1-5, with D tentatively TRBD1 (5 bases). V was pared by 3 bases and J by 3 bases, with 9 bases between. Germline CDR1 is MNHEY and CDR2 is SMNVEV (reference sequence). CDR3 length: 14 amino acids. The CDR3 sequence: CASSFGRVNQPQHF. The CDR3 DNA follows: TGTGCCAGCAGTTTCGGCAGGGTCAATCAGCCCCAGCATTTT.

The chain combines TRBV2 with TRBJ2-3; D gene uncertain. Trimming took 7 bases from V and 5 from J, leaving 16 bases between them. CDR1 is SNHLY and CDR2 is FYNNEI in the germline V gene. CDR3 length equals 14 residues. The CDR3 sequence: CASIREVSIDTQYF. For the CDR3, the DNA is TGTGCCAGCATTAGGGAAGTATCCATAGATACGCAGTATTTT.

On this clone: One end of the junction varies from germline; a read error may be responsible. The chain recombines TRBV6-4 with TRBJ2-5; 8 bases are a match to TRBD1. The V gene's germline CDR1 is MRHNA and CDR2 SNTAGT. The CDR3 totals 16 residues. The CDR3 region has the DNA TGTGCCCGCAGCGGTCCGGTGACAGGGGTAAGCGGGACCCAGTACTTC. This sequence encodes CARSGPVTGVSGTQYF.

The rearrangement joins TRBV9 to TRBJ2-2; 9 bases line up with TRBD1. The CDR3 spans 15 residues. J was trimmed by 3 bases and V by 3 bases; bases with no gene match: 3. Looked up from germline, CDR1 is SGDLS and CDR2 is YYNGEE. The CDR3 DNA follows: TGTGCCAGCAGCGCCGGGACAGGGCACACCGGGGAGCTGTTTTTT. Encoded protein: CASSAGTGHTGELFF.

This chain connects TRBV4-2 to TRBJ2-1; D unclear. The germline gives CDR1 LGHNA, CDR2 YNFKEQ. The CDR3 covers 12 residues. The V end was cut by 0 bases, the J end by 10 bases, with 7 bases between. CDR3 region: CASSQDWAEQFF. The CDR3 DNA is TGTGCCAGCAGCCAAGATTGGGCAGAGCAGTTCTTC.

The genes are TRBV7-2 and TRBJ2-5; 9 nucleotides align to TRBD2. The germline V gene encodes CDR1 SGHTA and CDR2 FQGNSA. This CDR3 contains 16 residues. The junction had 4 bases not matched to a gene; V was cut back by 1 base and J by 1 base. The CDR3, as DNA: TGTGCCAGCAGCTTAGTCGCGACTAGCGGCCAAGAGACCCAGTACTTC. This sequence encodes CASSLVATSGQETQYF. The variable domain in full, completed from reference TRBV7-2 and TRBJ2-5, reads GAGVSQSPSNKVTEKGKDVELRCDPISGHTALYWYRQSLGQGLEFLIYFQGNSAPDKSGLPSDRFSAERTGGSVSTLTIQRTQQEDSAVYLCASSLVATSGQETQYFGPGTRLLVL.

The V call is TRBV19, the J call TRBJ1-5; D is perhaps TRBD1 (5 bases). Germline V gene lookup returns CDR1 LNHDA and CDR2 SQIVND (reference sequence). CDR3 length equals 15 residues. V lost 0 bases and J lost 3, with 9 bases in between. CDR3 region: CASSIDRDFNQPQHF. The CDR3 nucleotides are TGTGCCAGTAGTATAGACAGGGATTTCAATCAGCCCCAGCATTTT.

This clone was picked up a small number of times. The chain uses TRBV14 and TRBJ2-1; no reliable D call. Trimming shortened V by 0 bases and J by 10 bases, and 10 bases separated the two germline ends. Germline V gene lookup returns CDR1 SGHDN and CDR2 FVKESK. This CDR3 spans 13 amino acids. This chain's CDR3 is CASSQDLVLEQFF. The CDR3 nucleotides read TGTGCCAGCAGCCAAGACTTAGTACTCGAGCAGTTCTTC.

The V and J genes are TRBV15 and TRBJ2-6; no firm D call. CDR3 length equals 13 residues. Germline lookup yields CDR1 LNHNV and CDR2 YYDKDF (reference sequence). Trimming removed 6 bases from V and 3 bases from J, with 6 bases in between. The CDR3 DNA reads as TGTGCCACCAGTTGGGATGGGGCCAACGTCCTGACTTTC. The encoded protein is CATSWDGANVLTF.

The chain couples TRBV5-6 to TRBJ1-1, with 10 bases aligning to TRBD1. The V gene end was trimmed by 4 bases and the J gene end by 11 bases; junction bases not matched to a gene: 11. CDR3 length: 14 amino acids. The germline V gene has CDR1 SGHDT and CDR2 YYEEEE. This CDR3 is CASSKDRGNSLAFF. CDR3 DNA sequence: TGTGCCAGCAGCAAGGACAGGGGGAATAGTCTGGCTTTCTTT.

CDR3 sequence reads: CASSVEAYNEQFF. The DNA for the CDR3 is TGTGCCAGCAGTGTGGAGGCGTACAATGAGCAGTTCTTC. The V and J genes are TRBV6-4 and TRBJ2-1; TRBD2 is a possible D gene (5 bases). Germline lookup yields CDR1 MRHNA and CDR2 SNTAGT. V dropped 4 bases and J dropped 4 bases, with 8 bases sitting between them. The CDR3 has 13 residues.

The chain joins TRBV7-3 to TRBJ2-6; tentative D call: TRBD1 (6 bases). This CDR3 has 19 residues. Trimming shortened V by 5 bases and J by 0 bases, and 20 bases separated the two germline ends. Germline V gene data show CDR1 as SGHTA and CDR2 as FQGTGA. This CDR3 is CASSPLRGSAASGANVLTF. In nucleotides, the CDR3 is TGTGCCAGCAGCCCATTAAGGGGGAGTGCGGCCTCTGGGGCCAACGTCCTGACTTTC.

CDR3: CATSSGSGRGQETQYF. Written as DNA, the CDR3 is TGTGCCACCAGCTCGGGGAGTGGGAGGGGGCAAGAGACCCAGTACTTC. The chain uses TRBV15 and TRBJ2-5; maybe TRBD2 (7 bases). The CDR3 is made up of 16 amino acids. Germline-derived CDR1 and CDR2 are LNHNV and YYDKDF (reference sequence). Deletions cut 5 bases from V and 2 bases from J, with 18 bases between.

The chain joins TRBV7-9 to TRBJ2-2; D unresolved. This CDR3 spans 15 amino acids. Germline V gene lookup returns CDR1 SEHNR and CDR2 FQNEAQ (reference sequence). V lost 3 bases and J 0 bases, leaving 8 bases between the germline ends. The CDR3 DNA reads as TGTGCCAGCAGCTTCTTCGGCACGAACACCGGGGAGCTGTTTTTT. Protein sequence: CASSFFGTNTGELFF.

The CDR3 loop is CASSTGTVLGYEQYF. CDR3 nucleotide sequence: TGTGCCAGCAGTACGGGGACAGTTCTCGGGTACGAGCAGTACTTC. The rearrangement uses TRBV6-6 and TRBJ2-7; 7 bases are shared with TRBD1. The CDR3 length is 15 residues. V shed 5 bases and J 4 bases; nucleotides not matched to a gene: 11. Germline loops: CDR1 MNHNY, CDR2 SVGAGI (reference sequence).

This rearrangement joins TRBV30 to TRBJ2-1, with 7 bases that match TRBD2. The germline V gene has CDR1 GTSNPN and CDR2 SVGIG (reference sequence). With 0 bases clipped from V and 7 bases from J, the junction kept 3 bases outside the gene matches. This CDR3 is 13 amino acids long. The CDR3 reads CAWSVGAGNEQFF. The CDR3 DNA reads TGTGCCTGGAGTGTCGGAGCGGGAAATGAGCAGTTCTTC.

The chain combines TRBV4-2 with TRBJ1-4; D remains unclear. V was trimmed by 0 bases and J by 7 bases, leaving 15 bases between them. CDR3 length: 16 residues. CDR1 and CDR2 (germline): LGHNA, YNFKEQ. This CDR3 is CASSQDVSLSGEKLFF. The CDR3 DNA is TGTGCCAGCAGCCAAGATGTGTCCCTCAGTGGTGAAAAACTGTTTTTT.

The V gene is TRBV6-2 or TRBV6-3, the J gene TRBJ2-4; no clear D gene. This CDR3 contains 14 residues. Germline assignment: CDR1 MNHEY and CDR2 SVGEGT. V lost 3 bases and J 0 bases, leaving 6 bases between the germline ends. The CDR3 nucleotides read TGTGCCAGCAGTTATTCGGGAGCCAAAAACATTCAGTACTTC. Amino acids: CASSYSGAKNIQYF.

J is TRBJ1-5 and V is TRBV28; D uncertain. This CDR3 is 15 amino acids long. V lost 6 bases and J 1 base, leaving 13 bases between the germline ends. Per germline, CDR1 MDHEN and CDR2 SYDVKM. CDR3: CASSPAGRSNQPQHF. CDR3 DNA: TGTGCCAGCAGCCCGGCAGGACGGAGCAATCAGCCCCAGCATTTT.

The chain carries TRBV28 and TRBJ1-2; the D gene is possibly TRBD1 (5 bases). V was cut by 5 bases and J by 4 bases, with 17 bases left in between. The germline CDR1 and CDR2 sequences are MDHEN and SYDVKM. The CDR3 contains 15 residues. CDR3 region: CASSVTGTRPYGYTF. The CDR3 DNA reads as TGTGCCAGCAGTGTCACCGGGACGCGACCCTATGGCTACACCTTC.

The table lists this clone with many counts. The identical CDR3 is also encoded by other nucleotide sequences in the sample. The chain carries TRBV2 and TRBJ1-2; no definite D call. V lost 4 bases and J 1 base, leaving 7 bases between the germline ends. Germline V gives CDR1 SNHLY, CDR2 FYNNEI. This CDR3 has 13 residues. CDR3 sequence (DNA): TGTGCCAGCAGTGTCCAGGTTAACTATGGCTACACCTTC. Its translation: CASSVQVNYGYTF. Complete variable domain (other parts from reference TRBV2 and TRBJ1-2): EPEVTQTPSHQVTQMGQEVILRCVPISNHLYFYWYRQILGQKVEFLVSFYNNEISEKSEIFDDQFSVERPDGSNFTLKIRSTKLEDSAMYFCASSVQVNYGYTFGSGTRLTVV.